This passage covers 21 T cell receptor beta chains from one sample sequenced in a study of cytomegalovirus exposure and HLA in healthy donors. The PCR employed 60 Vbeta primers together with 13 Jbeta primers. Here immunoSEQ multiplex PCR was the method, and the copy in TCRdb shows in-frame clones only, minus some. Seen here are roughly 240,000 clones, approximately 78% observed once, and the top ten hold about 0.5%. The specimen was PBMCs. Receptors originate from a boy between 10 and 17 years old in good health and CMV-seronegative.

There are a few counts of this clone. The chain links TRBV4-2 to TRBJ2-1; no firm D call. The length of the CDR3 is 12 residues. The germline CDR1 and CDR2 sequences are LGHNA and YNFKEQ. V was shortened by 0 bases and J by 10 bases, with 7 bases between the two germline ends. Here the CDR3 DNA reads TGTGCCAGCAGCCAAGATCATCGGGAGCAGTTCTTC. Protein sequence: CASSQDHREQFF.

The V gene is TRBV29-1, the J gene TRBJ2-7, with D uncertain. V was cut by 2 bases and J by 0 bases, with 5 bases left in between. CDR3 length: 12 amino acids. CDR1 and CDR2 (germline): SQVTM, ANQGSEA. The CDR3 region has the DNA TGCAGCGTTGAAACGGGCTCCTACGAGCAGTACTTC. It codes for CSVETGSYEQYF.

J is TRBJ1-2 and V is TRBV19; D gene uncertain. With 6 bases removed from V and 13 bases from J, the gap between germline ends came to 15 bases. Germline V gene sequence: CDR1 LNHDA, CDR2 SQIVND (reference sequence). There are 11 residues in the CDR3. The CDR3 reads CASSAAWRITF. The CDR3 DNA is TGTGCCAGTAGCGCGGCGTGGCGGATCACCTTC. The full variable domain, in which reference TRBV19 and TRBJ1-2 provide the parts outside the CDR3, is DGGITQSPKYLFRKEGQNVTLSCEQNLNHDAMYWYRQDPGQGLRLIYYSQIVNDFQKGDIAEGYSVSREKKESFPLTVTSAQKNPTAFYLCASSAAWRITFGSGTRLTVV.

The chain uses TRBV7-9 and TRBJ2-5, with 10 bases lining up with TRBD2. This CDR3 region has 17 residues. Germline V gene sequence: CDR1 SEHNR, CDR2 FQNEAQ (reference sequence). Unmatched junction bases numbered 11, after V lost 6 bases and J lost 1 base. This CDR3 is CASSFTLLAGSQETQYF. The CDR3 DNA reads TGTGCCAGCAGTTTCACCCTACTAGCGGGAAGCCAAGAGACCCAGTACTTC.

The genes are TRBV7-2 and TRBJ2-1, with 10 bases lining up with TRBD1. The germline CDR1 and CDR2 sequences are SGHTA and FQGNSA. Trimming cost V 1 base and J 9 bases; bases outside gene matches: 6. The CDR3 sequence is 15 residues long. Here the CDR3 reads CASSLGGQGISEQFF. The CDR3 DNA reads as TGTGCCAGCAGCTTAGGGGGACAGGGGATTTCTGAGCAGTTCTTC. The variable domain in full, with the rest retrieved from reference TRBV7-2 and TRBJ2-1, is GAGVSQSPSNKVTEKGKDVELRCDPISGHTALYWYRQSLGQGLEFLIYFQGNSAPDKSGLPSDRFSAERTGGSVSTLTIQRTQQEDSAVYLCASSLGGQGISEQFFGPGTRLTVL.

V usage is TRBV10-1 and J usage is TRBJ2-1; D unclear. This CDR3 region has 13 residues. V lost 4 bases, J lost 7 bases, and 11 bases lay in between. Germline V gene sequence: CDR1 WNHNN, CDR2 SYGVQD (reference sequence). CDR3 bases: TGCGCCAGCAGTGGCCCTAGTATGAATGAGCAGTTCTTC. Translating it yields CASSGPSMNEQFF.

This clone was seen a handful of times. The rearrangement joins TRBV7-3 to TRBJ2-3; no reliable D call. V gave up 2 bases and J gave up 0 bases, with 24 bases separating them. CDR1 is SGHTA and CDR2 is FQGTGA in the germline V gene. The CDR3 length is 20 residues. CDR3 loop: CASSLYPPPGGDPSTDTQYF. The CDR3 region has the DNA TGTGCCAGCAGCTTATACCCGCCCCCTGGCGGAGATCCTAGCACAGATACGCAGTATTTT. Complete variable domain (other parts from reference TRBV7-3 and TRBJ2-3): GAGVSQTPSNKVTEKGKYVELRCDPISGHTALYWYRQSLGQGPEFLIYFQGTGAADDSGLPNDRFFAVRPEGSVSTLKIQRTERGDSAVYLCASSLYPPPGGDPSTDTQYFGPGTRLTVL.

This clone was seen just once. CDR3 nucleotides: TGTGCCAGCAGCTTGGAAGACAGGGCCGAGGGGGAGCTGTTTTTT. Residues: CASSLEDRAEGELFF. The rearrangement uses TRBV5-6 and TRBJ2-2, with 7 bases that match TRBD1. V lost 0 bases to trimming and J lost 8 bases; unmatched junction nucleotides: 7. The CDR3 is made up of 15 amino acids. The germline CDR1 and CDR2 sequences are SGHDT and YYEEEE.

This sequence joins TRBV29-1 and TRBJ1-1; D call uncertain. The V and J ends lost 0 bases and 7 bases respectively, with 9 bases between them. Germline V gives CDR1 SQVTM, CDR2 ANQGSEA. This CDR3 comprises 12 residues. The CDR3 loop reads CSVEENQDEAFF. As DNA, the CDR3 is TGCAGCGTTGAAGAGAACCAGGATGAAGCTTTCTTT.

V gene TRBV6-8 combines with J gene TRBJ2-7; TRBD2 matches at 9 bases. V lost 2 bases, J lost 6 bases, and 11 bases stayed unmatched. Germline V gene lookup returns CDR1 MNHGY and CDR2 SAAAGT. This CDR3 comprises 16 residues. The CDR3 sequence is CASSYRGAGGPSEQYF. The CDR3, as DNA: TGTGCCAGCAGTTACCGGGGGGCGGGAGGGCCTAGCGAGCAGTACTTC.

The rearrangement joins TRBV4-2 to TRBJ2-7; 9 positions agree with TRBD2. The CDR3 has 16 residues. Germline lookup yields CDR1 LGHNA and CDR2 YNFKEQ. With V trimmed by 0 bases and J by 3 bases, 6 bases remained unmatched. The CDR3 is CASSQDWASGVYEQYF. As DNA, the CDR3 is TGTGCCAGCAGCCAAGATTGGGCTAGCGGGGTCTACGAGCAGTACTTC.

CDR3 sequence: CAISEELAGGGGEQFF. Here the CDR3 DNA reads TGTGCCATCAGTGAGGAACTAGCGGGGGGAGGTGGTGAGCAGTTCTTC. The rearrangement joins TRBV10-3 to TRBJ2-1; 12 bases align to TRBD2. The CDR3 totals 16 residues. Germline V gene lookup returns CDR1 ENHRY and CDR2 SYGVKD. Unmatched junction bases numbered 8, after V lost 2 bases and J lost 9 bases.

CDR3 loop: CSVELRQGAAEAFF. The CDR3 DNA reads as TGCAGCGTTGAGTTAAGACAGGGGGCCGCTGAAGCTTTCTTT. The rearrangement uses TRBV29-1 and TRBJ1-1, with 10 bases aligning to TRBD1. Germline loops: CDR1 SQVTM, CDR2 ANQGSEA. V lost 3 bases and J lost 6; bases outside the gene matches: 7. The CDR3 loop spans 14 amino acids. Together with reference TRBV29-1 and TRBJ1-1, the CDR3 gives the full variable domain: SAVISQKPSRDICQRGTSLTIQCQVDSQVTMMFWYRQQPGQSLTLIATANQGSEATYESGFVIDKFPISRPNLTFSTLTVSNMSPEDSSIYLCSVELRQGAAEAFFGQGTRLTVV.

The rearrangement uses TRBV2 and TRBJ2-5; tentative D call: TRBD2 (5 bases). The CDR3 is 12 residues long. V gave up 6 bases and J gave up 11 bases, with 16 bases separating them. Germline-derived CDR1 and CDR2 are SNHLY and FYNNEI. CDR3 protein: CASRIGRETQYF. CDR3 nucleotide sequence: TGTGCCAGCAGGATTGGACGGGAAACGCAGTACTTC.

The chain links TRBV6-1 to TRBJ2-7; 7 bases are shared with TRBD1. The V segment lost 4 bases and the J segment 4 bases; nucleotides outside the gene matches: 1. Germline V gene lookup returns CDR1 MNHNS and CDR2 SASEGT. This CDR3 region has 12 residues. CDR3 sequence (DNA): TGTGCCAGCAGTGGGACAGGTTACGAGCAGTACTTC. Its protein product is CASSGTGYEQYF.

The chain joins TRBV10-3 to TRBJ1-2, with 7 nucleotides matching TRBD1. The CDR3 consists of 15 residues. Germline loops: CDR1 ENHRY, CDR2 SYGVKD. J was trimmed by 4 bases and V by 5 bases; bases with no gene match: 10. CDR3 amino acids: CAISTGAHLLYGYTF. The CDR3, as DNA: TGTGCCATCAGTACAGGGGCCCACCTCCTCTATGGCTACACCTTC.

V is TRBV4-1 and J is TRBJ1-2; 7 bases fit TRBD1. This CDR3 is built from 14 residues. J gave up 4 bases and V 0 bases, and 2 bases lay outside the gene matches. Per the germline V gene, CDR1 is MGHRA and CDR2 is YSYEKL. The DNA of the CDR3 is TGCGCCAGCAGCCAAGAGAACAGGGGCTATGGCTACACCTTC. Amino acids: CASSQENRGYGYTF.

The chain employs TRBV13 and TRBJ2-7; no firm D call. Between the trimmed V and J ends, which lost 3 bases and 7 bases, there was a span of 16 bases. The CDR3 is 14 amino acids. Germline V gives CDR1 PRHDT, CDR2 FYEKMQ (reference sequence). CDR3 DNA: TGTGCCAGCAGCTTGAGCCTTTCTAAACGGGAGCAGTACTTC. Its translation is CASSLSLSKREQYF.

The V and J genes are TRBV7-9 and TRBJ1-2, with D maybe TRBD1 (6 bases). Germline V gives CDR1 SEHNR, CDR2 FQNEAQ (reference sequence). V was cut by 5 bases and J by 0 bases, with 7 bases left in between. This CDR3 spans 13 amino acids. The CDR3 spells CASSRTANYGYTF. As DNA, the CDR3 is TGTGCCAGCAGCAGGACAGCTAACTATGGCTACACCTTC. The full variable domain, in which reference TRBV7-9 and TRBJ1-2 provide the parts outside the CDR3, is DTGVSQNPRHKITKRGQNVTFRCDPISEHNRLYWYRQTLGQGPEFLTYFQNEAQLEKSRLLSDRFSAERPKGSFSTLEIQRTEQGDSAMYLCASSRTANYGYTFGSGTRLTVV.

This chain uses TRBV5-1 with TRBJ2-1; 7 nucleotides match TRBD1. The CDR3 extends over 16 amino acids. Germline V CDR1 and CDR2: SGHRS, YFSETQ. Losses at the gene ends were 3 bases for V and 4 bases for J; bases not matched to a gene: 10. CDR3 protein: CASSSGTASNYNEQFF. The CDR3 DNA reads as TGCGCCAGCAGCTCCGGGACAGCTTCCAATTACAATGAGCAGTTCTTC.

This chain connects TRBV6-5 to TRBJ2-5; D unclear. The CDR3 covers 12 residues. The V end lost 1 base, the J end lost 7 bases, and 7 bases lay between the germline ends. Germline CDR1 and CDR2: MNHEY and SVGAGI. CDR3 loop: CASSYLSWTQYF. The CDR3 DNA sequence: TGTGCCAGCAGTTACTTAAGCTGGACCCAGTACTTC.